This T cell receptor (beta chain) comes out of a study of blood T cell repertoires in COVID-19 (dated by TCRdb to about 2020). Regarding the research as a whole: Samples covering the acute and convalescent phases of COVID-19 were provided by collaborators in the United States, Italy and Spain. The material from the prospective study consisted of cDNA or gDNA derived from T cells, B-cell-depleted T cells, or PBMCs. The dataset comprised deeply sampled blood TCRbeta repertoires from subjects exposed to, actively infected with, or recovered from COVID-19. A freely available public database, intended as a resource for researchers studying the immune response to SARS-CoV-2, is where the repertoires were released. Samples came from the ongoing ImmuneRACE study (first 160 participants) plus 1,254 subjects from 6 global collaborators. The sample metadata nearly always contained a de-identified subject ID, COVID-19 status, age in years and sex. Where available, HLA class I and class II types were obtained from metadata supplied by the sample provider rather than from assay-based typing. Results and caveats for the whole study, not just this receptor: The quantity of clinical and demographic metadata differed by source and by participant and was supplied without curation.

The germline V gene (reference sequence) sets CDR1 to SEHNR and CDR2 to FQNEAQ. Trimming at the junction amounts to 2 bases on V and 1 base on J, and the germline ends lie 8 bases apart. Reading from cysteine to phenylalanine, the CDR3 counts 15 amino acids. The read is trimmed to its CDR3 DNA, 45 bases read in frame from base 1. Samples from volunteer blood donors who had recovered from COVID-19 were contributed by a second Seattle source. Each collaborating institution followed its own protocols to collect whole blood in K2EDTA tubes. Collaborator samples were shipped for TCRbeta analysis as frozen whole blood, isolated PBMCs, or DNA extracted from either sample type. The immunoSEQ Assay, a bias-controlled multiplex PCR, was used to amplify TCRbeta CDR3 regions from genomic DNA. From the authors' description of their analysis: Within the assay, amplification of reference gene primers was used to estimate how many nucleated cells each sample contained. To quantify the absolute abundance of each unique TCRbeta CDR3 rearrangement, sequence reads were collapsed and filtered. For each sample, productive Simpson clonality was calculated as the square root of Simpson's diversity index over productive rearrangements. TCRdb obtained this table from immuneACCESS and retained in-frame rearrangements with V and J assigned. These tables miss some clones; where compared with another copy, unresolved V genes account for less than half of the shortfall, and the remainder is unexplained. The D gene and trimming were derived from the DNA, and the V and J assignments and clone size from that table. Recorded for this sample are approximately 220,000 clones; approximately 84% of them occurred a single time. Around 3% of the sample belongs to the ten largest clones.

Regarding this clone: The clone's antigen remains unknown. Qualities for individual bases were not recorded, and no much larger clone is one base off.

This TCR was sampled from a middle-aged man who had recovered from COVID-19. This receptor chain uses TRBV7-9 and TRBJ2-2, and TRBD1 may be the D gene, going by 6 matching bases. The sequencing input was peripheral blood. The DNA reads as follows: TGTGCCAGCAGCTTAAAGGGGGAGAACACCGGGGAGCTGTTTTTT. This encodes CASSLKGENTGELFF.